This T cell receptor (beta chain) was obtained from a study of beta chain features in type 1 diabetes. Overall study findings and caveats: Patients with Type 1 diabetes showed moderately but significantly shorter TCRB CDR3s in all four CD4+ subsets.

Each of the CD4+ naive, central memory, regulatory and stem cell-like memory populations was sorted via CD45RO/CCR7/CD25/CD127/CD95/CD27. With 5 bases removed from V and 5 bases from J, the gap between germline ends came to 14 bases. Germline loops: CDR1 SQVTM, CDR2 ANQGSEA. This CDR3 has 13 amino acids. Since all of the isolated RNA was reverse transcribed, expressed TCRB transcripts were what got sequenced. Naive, central memory and regulatory T cell samples yielded some 3.9 million reads on average. Libraries were prepared by immunoSEQ multiplex PCR; TCRdb keeps only in-frame clonotypes and omits some of them. The sample records more than 140,000 clones, less than 10% being singletons. This clone was seen a handful of times. What it binds is unknown.

Material: central memory CD4+ T cells from blood. The clonotype originates from a woman between 40 and 50 years old in good health. The chain links TRBV29-1 to TRBJ2-3; D gene ambiguous. CDR3 nucleotides: TGCAGCGTTAGTTTACGGTCCGGAGATACGCAGTATTTT. Amino acid sequence: CSVSLRSGDTQYF.